The sequence of this TCR beta chain was determined in a study of beta chain features in type 1 diabetes. Study in general: The study found patients and healthy donors alike in age, gender and cell yields.

Study conclusions and caveats: Moderately but significantly shorter TCRB CDR3s were found in Type 1 diabetes patients in all four CD4+ subsets. Among patients, naive, central memory and Treg TCRB repertoires appeared more similar than among healthy donors.

The authors reverse transcribed all of the isolated RNA, so sequencing captured expressed TCRB transcripts. Profiling relied on immunoSEQ multiplex PCR, and the TCRdb table lists in-frame clones only, not all of them. This sample has 640,000 or so clones, with roughly 13% found just once. V dropped 7 bases and J dropped 7; count of bases not matched to a gene: 15. The CDR3 has 16 residues. Germline V gene sequence: CDR1 SNHLY, CDR2 FYNNEI. One heparinised blood draw averaging around 100 mL was given by each donor. A sort by CD45RO/CCR7/CD25/CD127/CD95/CD27 yielded CD4+ naive, central memory, regulatory and stem cell-like memory cells. Of note for this clone: Its antigen remains unknown.

The sample taken for sequencing was naive CD4+ T cells from blood. The V and J genes are TRBV2 and TRBJ2-1; TRBD2 aligns across 8 bases. The sequence came from a man aged 18 to 30 with type 1 diabetes. CDR3 bases: TGTGCCAGCACCGCTCGAGCGGGGGCGGGGAGGAATGAGCAGTTCTTC. Protein: CASTARAGAGRNEQFF. Using reference TRBV2 and TRBJ2-1 for the parts outside the CDR3, the full variable domain is EPEVTQTPSHQVTQMGQEVILRCVPISNHLYFYWYRQILGQKVEFLVSFYNNEISEKSEIFDDQFSVERPDGSNFTLKIRSTKLEDSAMYFCASTARAGAGRNEQFFGPGTRLTVL.